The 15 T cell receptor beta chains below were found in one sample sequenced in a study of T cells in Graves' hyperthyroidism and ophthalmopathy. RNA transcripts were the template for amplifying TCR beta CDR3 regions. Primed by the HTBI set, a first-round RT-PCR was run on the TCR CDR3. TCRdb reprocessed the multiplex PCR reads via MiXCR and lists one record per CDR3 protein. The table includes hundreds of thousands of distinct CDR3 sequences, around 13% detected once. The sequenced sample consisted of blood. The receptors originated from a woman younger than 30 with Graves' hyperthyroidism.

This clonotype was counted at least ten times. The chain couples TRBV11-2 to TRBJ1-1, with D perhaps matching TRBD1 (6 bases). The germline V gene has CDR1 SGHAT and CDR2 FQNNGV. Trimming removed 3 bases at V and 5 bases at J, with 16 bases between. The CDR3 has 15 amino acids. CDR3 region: CASSFSGTRRTEAFF. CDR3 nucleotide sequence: TGTGCCAGCAGCTTTTCCGGGACACGGAGGACTGAAGCTTTCTTT.

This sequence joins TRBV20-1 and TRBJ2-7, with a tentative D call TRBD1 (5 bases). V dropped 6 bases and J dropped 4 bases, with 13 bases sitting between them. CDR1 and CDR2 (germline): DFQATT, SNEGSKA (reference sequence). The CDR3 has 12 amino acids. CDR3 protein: CSAQGALYEQYF. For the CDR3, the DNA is TGCAGTGCGCAGGGCGCCTTGTACGAGCAGTACTTC.

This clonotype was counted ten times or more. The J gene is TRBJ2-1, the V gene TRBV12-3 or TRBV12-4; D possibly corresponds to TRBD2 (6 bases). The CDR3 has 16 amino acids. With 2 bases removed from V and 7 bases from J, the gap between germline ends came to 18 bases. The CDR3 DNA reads TGTGCCAGCAGTTTAAAGGCGGGACGAATGTTGAATGAGCAGTTCTTC. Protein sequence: CASSLKAGRMLNEQFF.

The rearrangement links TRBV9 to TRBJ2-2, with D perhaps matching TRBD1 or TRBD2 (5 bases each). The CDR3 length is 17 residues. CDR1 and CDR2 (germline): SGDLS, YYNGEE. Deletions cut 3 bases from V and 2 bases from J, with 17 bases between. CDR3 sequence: CASSALHPGANTGELFF. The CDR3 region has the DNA TGTGCCAGCAGCGCACTGCACCCCGGGGCCAACACCGGGGAGCTGTTTTTT.

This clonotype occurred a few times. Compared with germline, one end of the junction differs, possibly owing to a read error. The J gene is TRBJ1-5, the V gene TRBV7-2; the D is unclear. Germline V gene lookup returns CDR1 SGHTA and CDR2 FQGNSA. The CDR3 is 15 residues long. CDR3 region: CASSPPGSVNQPKHF. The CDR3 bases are TGTGCCAGCAGCCCCCCAGGCAGCGTTAATCAGCCCAAGCATTTT.

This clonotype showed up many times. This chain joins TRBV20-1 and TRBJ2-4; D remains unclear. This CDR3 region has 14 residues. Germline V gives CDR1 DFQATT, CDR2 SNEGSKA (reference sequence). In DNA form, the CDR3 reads TGCAGCATGACACCGACCCAGGCTATAAACATTCAGTACTTC. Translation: CSMTPTQAINIQYF.

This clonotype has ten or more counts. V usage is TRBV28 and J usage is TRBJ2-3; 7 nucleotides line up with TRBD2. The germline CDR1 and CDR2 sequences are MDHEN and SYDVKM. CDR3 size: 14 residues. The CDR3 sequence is CAGALAASTDTQYF. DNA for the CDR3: TGTGCGGGAGCCCTAGCGGCTAGCACAGATACGCAGTATTTT.

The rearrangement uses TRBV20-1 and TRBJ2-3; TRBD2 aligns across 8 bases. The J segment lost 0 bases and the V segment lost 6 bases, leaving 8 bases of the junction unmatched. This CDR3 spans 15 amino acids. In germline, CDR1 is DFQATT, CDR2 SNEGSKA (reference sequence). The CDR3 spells CSADFSGISTDTQYF. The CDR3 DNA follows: TGCAGTGCCGATTTTAGCGGGATTAGCACAGATACGCAGTATTTT.

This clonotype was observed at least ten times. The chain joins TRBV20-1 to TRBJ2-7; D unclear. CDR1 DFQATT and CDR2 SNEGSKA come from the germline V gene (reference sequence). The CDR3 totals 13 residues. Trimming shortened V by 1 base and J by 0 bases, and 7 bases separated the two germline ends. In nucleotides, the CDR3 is TGCAGTGCTAGAGTCCCTTTCTCCTACGAGCAGTACTTC. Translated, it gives CSARVPFSYEQYF.

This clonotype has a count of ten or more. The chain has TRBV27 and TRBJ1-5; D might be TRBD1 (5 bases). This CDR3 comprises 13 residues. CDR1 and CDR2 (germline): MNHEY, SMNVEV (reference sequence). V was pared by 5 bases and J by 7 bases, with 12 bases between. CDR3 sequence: CASSPSGTQPQHF. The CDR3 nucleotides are TGTGCCAGCAGTCCCTCGGGGACCCAGCCCCAGCATTTT.

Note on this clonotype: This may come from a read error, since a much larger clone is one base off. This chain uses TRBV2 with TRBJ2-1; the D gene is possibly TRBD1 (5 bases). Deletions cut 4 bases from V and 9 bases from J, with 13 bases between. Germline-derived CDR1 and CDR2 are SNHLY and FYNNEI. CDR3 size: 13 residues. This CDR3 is CASSAGHPTEQFF. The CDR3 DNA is TGTGCCAGCAGTGCAGGACATCCGACTGAGCAGTTCTTC. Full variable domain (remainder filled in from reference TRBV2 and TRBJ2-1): EPEVTQTPSHQVTQMGQEVILRCVPISNHLYFYWYRQILGQKVEFLVSFYNNEISEKSEIFDDQFSVERPDGSNFTLKIRSTKLEDSAMYFCASSAGHPTEQFFGPGTRLTVL.

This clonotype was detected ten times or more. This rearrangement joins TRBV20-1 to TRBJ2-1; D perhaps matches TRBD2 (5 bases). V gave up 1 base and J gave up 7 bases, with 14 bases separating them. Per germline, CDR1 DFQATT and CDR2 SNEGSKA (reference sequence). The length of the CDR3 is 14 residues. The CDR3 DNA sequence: TGCAGTGCTAGAGTAGTTGCTAGCATAAATGAGCAGTTCTTC. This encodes CSARVVASINEQFF.

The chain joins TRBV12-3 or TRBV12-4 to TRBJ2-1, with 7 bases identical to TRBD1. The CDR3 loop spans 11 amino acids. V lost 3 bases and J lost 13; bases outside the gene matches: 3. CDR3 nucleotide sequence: TGTGCCAGCAGTTTCCGGACAGGCCAGTTCTTC. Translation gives CASSFRTGQFF.

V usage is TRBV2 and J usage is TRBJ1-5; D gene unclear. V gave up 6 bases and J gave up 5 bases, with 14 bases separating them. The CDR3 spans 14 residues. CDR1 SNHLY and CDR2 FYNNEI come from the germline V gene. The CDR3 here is CASSLEESHQPQHF. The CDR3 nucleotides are TGTGCCAGCAGCCTTGAGGAGAGTCATCAGCCCCAGCATTTT.

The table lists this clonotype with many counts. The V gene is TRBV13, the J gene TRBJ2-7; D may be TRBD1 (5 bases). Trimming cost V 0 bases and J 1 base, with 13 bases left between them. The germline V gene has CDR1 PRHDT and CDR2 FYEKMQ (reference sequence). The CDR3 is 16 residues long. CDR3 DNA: TGTGCCAGCAGCTTAGGCGCCCAGGGAATTTCCTACGAGCAGTACTTC. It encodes CASSLGAQGISYEQYF.